The sequence of this T cell receptor (beta chain) was determined in a study of cytomegalovirus exposure and HLA in healthy donors. CDR1 is SGHAT and CDR2 is FQNNGV in the germline V gene. The V end lost 6 bases, the J end lost 5 bases, and 16 bases lay between the germline ends. The CDR3 sequence is 14 residues long. Researchers ran the PCR with 60 Vbeta and 13 Jbeta primers. The assay was immunoSEQ multiplex PCR, and TCRdb's table has in-frame clones only and misses some. The sample shows 150,000 or so clones, around three quarters of them seen only once. This TCR was sampled from a man aged 50 to 59 in good health and CMV-seropositive. The sequencing sample was made of PBMCs. V is TRBV11-2 and J is TRBJ2-5, with D perhaps TRBD1 (5 bases). This CDR3 reads CASSVLGQGETQYF. The DNA of the CDR3 is TGTGCCAGCAGTGTTCTAGGGCAGGGTGAGACCCAGTACTTC.